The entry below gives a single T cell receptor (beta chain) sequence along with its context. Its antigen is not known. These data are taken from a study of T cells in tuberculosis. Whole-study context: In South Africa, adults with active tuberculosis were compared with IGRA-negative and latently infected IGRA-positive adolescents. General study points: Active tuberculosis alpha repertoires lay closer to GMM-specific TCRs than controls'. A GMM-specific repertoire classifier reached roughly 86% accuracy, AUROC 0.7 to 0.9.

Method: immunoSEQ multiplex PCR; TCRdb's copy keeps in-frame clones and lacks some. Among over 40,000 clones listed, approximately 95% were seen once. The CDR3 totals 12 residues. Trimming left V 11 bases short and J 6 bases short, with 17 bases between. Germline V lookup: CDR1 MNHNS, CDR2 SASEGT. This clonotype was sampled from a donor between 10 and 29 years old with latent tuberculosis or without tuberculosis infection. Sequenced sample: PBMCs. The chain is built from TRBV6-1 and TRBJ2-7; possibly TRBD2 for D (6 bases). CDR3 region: CAHRAAGFEQYF. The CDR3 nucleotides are TGTGCCCACCGCGCGGCGGGGTTCGAGCAGTACTTC.